This entry describes one T cell receptor (beta chain). Its antigen is still unknown. Per-base qualities were not stored, and no clone one base away is much larger. Participants in the prospective study were aged roughly 18 to 89 years, lived in some 24 United States geographic areas, and enrolled through a virtual design. Cohort assignment in the prospective study relied on participant-reported clinical history from a screening survey and a study questionnaire. For ImmuneRACE Cohort 3, a participant was defined as recovered based on two consecutive negative NP/OP PCR tests, clearance by a healthcare professional, or resolution of symptoms. Mobile phlebotomists in the prospective study collected whole blood, serum and a nasopharyngeal or oropharyngeal swab from every participant. Additional blood draws and questionnaires over an approximately two-month period could optionally be provided by prospective study participants. Before DNA extraction, prospective study blood samples were shipped either frozen or at room temperature.

This sample was included in a study of blood T cell repertoires in COVID-19 (dated by TCRdb to 2018 to 2021). For the wider study: Collaborator samples came from the United States, Italy and Spain and covered acute and convalescent phases of COVID-19. The material from the prospective study consisted of cDNA or gDNA derived from T cells, B-cell-depleted T cells, or PBMCs. The dataset comprised deeply sampled blood TCRbeta repertoires from subjects exposed to, actively infected with, or recovered from COVID-19. The repertoires were made available in a free public database intended to serve as a resource for research on the immune response to SARS-CoV-2. The samples were drawn from the first 160 participants of the ongoing ImmuneRACE study and from 1,254 subjects provided by 6 global collaborators. The sample metadata nearly always contained a de-identified subject ID, COVID-19 status, age in years and sex. Where available, HLA class I and class II types were obtained from metadata supplied by the sample provider rather than from assay-based typing. The investigation overall reported the following: How much clinical and demographic metadata was included differed by source and by participant, and the metadata was provided uncurated.

The germline V gene (reference sequence) specifies LNHDA as CDR1 and SQIVND as CDR2. The CDR3 measures 18 amino acids from cysteine to phenylalanine. The sequence is cut down to CDR3 DNA, 54 bases in frame from base 1. The V and J ends are trimmed by 4 bases and 0 bases, leaving 18 bases between them. TCRbeta CDR3 regions were amplified from genomic DNA using the immunoSEQ Assay, a bias-controlled multiplex PCR. Per the authors' processing: The number of nucleated cells in each sample was estimated from the amplification of reference gene primers within the assay. To quantify the absolute abundance of each unique TCRbeta CDR3 rearrangement, sequence reads were collapsed and filtered. For each sample, productive Simpson clonality was calculated by taking the square root of Simpson's diversity index across productive rearrangements. This is the immuneACCESS table as TCRdb keeps it, with only in-frame sequences that have V and J called. A part of the clones is gone; compared with another copy, unresolved V genes explain less than half, and the rest is unexplained. The D gene and trimming were derived from the DNA, and the V and J assignments and clone size from that table. In this sample the table shows some 200,000 clones, around 90% of which occur a single time. About 2.3% of the sample is in the top ten clones.

The TCR sequence derives from a woman aged 30 to 39 who had recovered from COVID-19. Sequenced input: PBMCs or T cells enriched from blood (not recorded which). This chain is built from TRBV19 and TRBJ1-4; TRBD1 might be the D gene, on 5 matching bases. This receptor carries the CDR3 CASSRSGVKSATNEKLFF. The nucleotides are TGTGCCAGTAGTAGGTCGGGGGTTAAATCCGCAACTAATGAAAAACTGTTTTTT.